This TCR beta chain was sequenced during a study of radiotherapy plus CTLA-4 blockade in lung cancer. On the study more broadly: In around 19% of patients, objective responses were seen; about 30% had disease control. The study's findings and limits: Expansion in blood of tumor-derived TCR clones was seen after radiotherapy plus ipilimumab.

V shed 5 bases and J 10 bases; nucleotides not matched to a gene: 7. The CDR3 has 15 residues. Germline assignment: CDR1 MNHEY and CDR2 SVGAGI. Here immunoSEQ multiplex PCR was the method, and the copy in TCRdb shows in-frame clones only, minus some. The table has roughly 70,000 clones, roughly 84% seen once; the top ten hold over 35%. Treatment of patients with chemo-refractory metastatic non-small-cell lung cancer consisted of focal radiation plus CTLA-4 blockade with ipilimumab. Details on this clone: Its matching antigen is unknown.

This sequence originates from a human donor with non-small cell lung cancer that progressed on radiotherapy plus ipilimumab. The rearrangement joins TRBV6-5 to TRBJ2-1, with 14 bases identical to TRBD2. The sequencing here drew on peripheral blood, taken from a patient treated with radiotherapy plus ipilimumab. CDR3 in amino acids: CASSTGTSGRGEQFF. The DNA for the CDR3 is TGTGCCAGCAGTACCGGGACTAGCGGGAGAGGAGAGCAGTTCTTC.